These T cell receptor beta chains were read from a single sample in a study of brain T cells in children with intractable seizures. The protocol was immunoSEQ multiplex PCR, while the TCRdb copy is restricted to in-frame clones and leaves out a portion. Of 340,000 or so clones in the sample, about 94% are singletons; the top ten hold around 6%. Sequencing was performed on peripheral blood, taken around 5 months after surgery. These receptors were collected from a boy younger than two with tuberous sclerosis and intractable seizures. The CDR3 runs from the conserved cysteine through the conserved F or W. D genes are given only for firm matches. Clone sizes are given selectively: once, few, many, or a class where the clone is expanded.

d_gene	j_gene	v_gene	abundance	CDR3aa	CDR3nt
.	TRBJ2-7	TRBV11-2	.	CASSPDYEQYF	TGTGCCAGCAGCCCGGACTACGAGCAGTACTTC
.	TRBJ2-5	TRBV4-1	.	CASSQAVQETQYF	TGCGCCAGCAGCCAAGCAGTCCAAGAGACCCAGTACTTC
.	TRBJ2-1	TRBV30	.	CAWSADRNEQFF	TGTGCCTGGAGTGCGGACCGCAATGAGCAGTTCTTC
TRBD2	TRBJ2-5	TRBV6-4	.	CASSEVAGAQETQYF	TGTGCCAGCAGTGAAGTAGCGGGAGCCCAAGAGACCCAGTACTTC
TRBD2	TRBJ2-7	TRBV10-3	.	CAIREGLAGDTYEQYF	TGTGCCATCAGGGAGGGACTAGCGGGGGATACCTACGAGCAGTACTTC
.	TRBJ1-2	TRBV29-1	.	CSVEAAQPGYGYTF	TGCAGCGTTGAAGCGGCCCAACCGGGCTATGGCTACACCTTC
.	TRBJ2-1	TRBV11-1	.	CASSLFIGYNEQFF	TGTGCCAGCAGCTTATTTATAGGGTACAATGAGCAGTTCTTC
.	TRBJ1-2	TRBV7-6	.	CASSLVRGPFYGYTF	TGTGCCAGCAGCTTAGTCCGGGGGCCCTTCTATGGCTACACCTTC
.	TRBJ2-3	TRBV10-3	.	CAISGSDTQYF	TGTGCCATCAGCGGGAGTGATACGCAGTATTTT
.	TRBJ1-4	TRBV25-1	.	CASGGVGSKEKLFF	TGTGCCAGCGGGGGGGTAGGGAGTAAGGAAAAACTGTTTTTT
.	TRBJ2-2	TRBV4-2	.	CASSQEYGTLYGELFF	TGTGCCAGCAGCCAAGAATATGGCACCTTGTACGGGGAGCTGTTTTTT
.	TRBJ1-1	TRBV5-7	few	CASSFPEVGEAFF	TGTGCCAGCAGCTTCCCAGAAGTGGGTGAAGCTTTCTTT
.	TRBJ2-3	TRBV5-6	.	CASSLRGWTEDTQYF	TGTGCCAGCAGCTTGCGGGGCTGGACCGAAGATACGCAGTATTTT
.	TRBJ2-7	TRBV18	.	CASSPGDYEQYF	TGTGCCAGCTCACCGGGAGACTACGAGCAGTACTTC
.	TRBJ2-3	TRBV21-1	.	CASSKGPDGQFHTQYF	TGTGCCAGCAGCAAAGGGCCAGACGGCCAGTTCCATACGCAGTATTTT
.	TRBJ2-3	TRBV9	.	CASSVVGVTDTQYF	TGTGCCAGCAGCGTGGTGGGAGTCACAGATACGCAGTATTTT